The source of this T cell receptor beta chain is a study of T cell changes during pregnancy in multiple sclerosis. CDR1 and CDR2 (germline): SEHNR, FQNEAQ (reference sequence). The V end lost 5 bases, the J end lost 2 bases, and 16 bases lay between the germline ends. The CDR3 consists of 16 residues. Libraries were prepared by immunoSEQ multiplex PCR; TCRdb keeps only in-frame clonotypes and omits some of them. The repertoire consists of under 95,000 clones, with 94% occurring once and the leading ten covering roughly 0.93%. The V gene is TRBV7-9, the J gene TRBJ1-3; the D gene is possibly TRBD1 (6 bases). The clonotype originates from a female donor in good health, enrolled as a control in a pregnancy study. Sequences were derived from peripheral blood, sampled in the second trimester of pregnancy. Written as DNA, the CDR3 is TGTGCCAGCAGCCCCCGAGCCCAGGGGACTGGAAACACCATATATTTT. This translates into CASSPRAQGTGNTIYF.